The rows below give T cell receptor beta chains drawn from one sample of a study of blood T cells in healthy people across ages. From the 5' RACE reads, TCRdb called clonotypes with MiXCR, one entry per CDR3 protein. The data hold roughly 800,000 distinct CDR3 sequences, with approximately 25% observed a single time. Another study also made use of these data, one on T cells of mothers and their children.

What was sequenced was blood. The receptor source for this set is a boy younger than 18 in good health. The CDR3 runs from the conserved cysteine through the conserved F or W. The D gene is left open where the match is weak. Only some rows state a clone size, as once, few, many or a class for expanded clones.

CDR3 length	V gene	clone size	D gene	J gene	CDR3 DNA	CDR3 protein
17	TRBV29-1	.	TRBD1	TRBJ2-1	TGCAGCGTTGAAGATGAGGCCGGGACAGGCCGTAACAATGAGCAGTTCTTC	CSVEDEAGTGRNNEQFF
16	TRBV7-9	few	TRBD2	TRBJ2-5	TGTGCCAGCAGCCCGGGGACCCTTAGGGAGGGAGAGGAGCAGTACTTC	CASSPGTLREGEEQYF
17	TRBV4-1	once	TRBD1	TRBJ1-4	TGCGCCAGCAGCCAAGAAAATACCGGGACAGGGGTTCAAAAACTGTTTTTT	CASSQENTGTGVQKLFF
15	TRBV20-1	.	TRBD2	TRBJ2-7	TGCAGTGCTAGAGTTAGCGGGAGCGCGTCCTACGAGCAGTACTTC	CSARVSGSASYEQYF
17	TRBV5-6	few	.	TRBJ2-7	TGTGCCAGCAGCTCCCACCTCGCCGGCGGGGTACCTAACGAGCAGTACTTC	CASSSHLAGGVPNEQYF
15	TRBV13	.	.	TRBJ1-2	TGTGCCAGCAGCTTAGTTCGCAGGGAAGGGGATGGCTACACCTTC	CASSLVRREGDGYTF
13	TRBV25-1	few	TRBD2	TRBJ2-1	TGTGCCAGCCGCTCAAGCGGGAGTAATGAGCAGTTCTTC	CASRSSGSNEQFF
18	TRBV7-2	few	TRBD2	TRBJ2-7	TGTGCCAGCAGCTTAGGGAGACTAGCGGGGGCTAGCTCCTACGAGCAGTACTTC	CASSLGRLAGASSYEQYF
17	TRBV6-2/TRBV6-3	.	TRBD1	TRBJ2-4	TGTGCCAGCAGTTACAGAAGAGACAGGGGTGAGAGGAGCATTCAGTACTTC	CASSYRRDRGERSIQYF
15	TRBV7-2	.	TRBD1	TRBJ2-5	TGTGCCAGCAGCATACAGACAGGGGGCGCGGAGACCCAGTACTTC	CASSIQTGGAETQYF
13	TRBV14	.	.	TRBJ1-1	TGTGCCAGCAGCCAGCTCGGGAGCACTGAAGCTTTCTTT	CASSQLGSTEAFF
15	TRBV20-1	few	.	TRBJ2-3	TGCAGTGCCGACGAGGGGGAGACCCCCACAGATACGCAGTATTTT	CSADEGETPTDTQYF
13	TRBV12-3/TRBV12-4	.	.	TRBJ2-5	TGTGCCAGCAGCTCCGCCTCTAGGGAGACCCAGTACTTC	CASSSASRETQYF
15	TRBV7-9	.	TRBD1	TRBJ2-7	TGTGCCAGCAGCTCCGGCCCCAGGGGGAACTACGAGCAGTACTTC	CASSSGPRGNYEQYF
16	TRBV5-1	.	TRBD1	TRBJ2-7	TGCGCCAGCAGCTTGGGCGGGGGACAGGGAGACTACGAGCAGTACTTC	CASSLGGGQGDYEQYF
13	TRBV7-9	few	.	TRBJ1-4	TGTGCCAGCAGCCACGGGACGGGTGAAAAACTGTTTTTT	CASSHGTGEKLFF
17	TRBV24-1	.	.	TRBJ2-5	TGTGCCACCAGTGGTCGAACCGGGACACTGGAAGAAGAGACCCAGTACTTC	CATSGRTGTLEEETQYF
12	TRBV28	few	.	TRBJ2-3	TGTGCCAGCAGCATCTTGACAGTTCCCCAGTATTTT	CASSILTVPQYF
14	TRBV29-1	.	.	TRBJ2-5	TGCAGCGTTGATCTCGCAGGGTCTGGGGAGACCCAGTACTTC	CSVDLAGSGETQYF
16	TRBV7-2	few	.	TRBJ2-1	TGTGCCAGCAGTCTTAGGGCCCTAGACCCTTACAATGAGCAGTTCTTC	CASSLRALDPYNEQFF
14	TRBV27	few	TRBD2	TRBJ2-1	TGTGCCAGCAGTTTATTCGGGACTAGGAATGAGCAGTTCTTC	CASSLFGTRNEQFF
14	TRBV29-1	.	.	TRBJ1-2	TGCAGCGTTGAAACCCCCAGCGGCTTCTATGGCTACACCTTC	CSVETPSGFYGYTF
13	TRBV6-6	.	.	TRBJ2-3	TGTGCCAGCCACCTGGAAAAGGGCAGTGCGCAGTATTTT	CASHLEKGSAQYF
14	TRBV7-2	.	.	TRBJ2-7	TGTGCCAGCAGCATGACCCCAGGGGAGCGCGAGCAGTACTTC	CASSMTPGEREQYF
9	TRBV27	.	.	TRBJ2-2	TGTGCGAACACCGGGGAGCTGTTTTTT	CANTGELFF
13	TRBV20-1	few	TRBD2	TRBJ2-4	TGCAGTGCTTACGGGGGGGCCAAAAACATTCAGTACTTC	CSAYGGAKNIQYF
14	TRBV4-3	few	.	TRBJ1-1	TGCGCCAGCAGCCAAGATTATCGGAACACTGAAGCTTTCTTT	CASSQDYRNTEAFF
13	TRBV12-3/TRBV12-4	.	.	TRBJ2-7	TGTGCCAGCAGTTTTGGCTACCTTGGAGAGCAGTACTTC	CASSFGYLGEQYF
15	TRBV6-5	.	.	TRBJ2-3	TGTGCCAGCAGTCGACTTTGGGGCAGGGCAGATACGCAGTATTTT	CASSRLWGRADTQYF
17	TRBV10-3	.	TRBD2	TRBJ2-7	TGTGCCATCAGTGACCGTCTCGGCGGGAGGGCCACCTACGAGCAGTACTTC	CAISDRLGGRATYEQYF
13	TRBV7-9	few	.	TRBJ2-5	TGTGCCAGCAGCTTCCGATCCGAAGAGACCCAGTACTTC	CASSFRSEETQYF
13	TRBV10-3	few	TRBD2	TRBJ2-4	TGTGCCATCAGAAACGGACTAGCGGACATTCAGTACTTC	CAIRNGLADIQYF
11	TRBV29-1	.	.	TRBJ2-5	TGCAGCGTTGAAGAAATGGAGACCCAGTACTTC	CSVEEMETQYF
13	TRBV7-9	.	.	TRBJ2-1	TGTGCCAGCAGCTTGCTTGGTTTATCGGAGCAGTTCTTC	CASSLLGLSEQFF
14	TRBV3-1	few	.	TRBJ1-3	TGTGCCAGCAGCCGGGGACTTACGGGAAACACCATATATTTT	CASSRGLTGNTIYF
16	TRBV2	.	TRBD2	TRBJ2-2	TGTGCCAGCAGTTACTCGGCGGGAGGAGGGGTCGGGGAGCTGTTTTTT	CASSYSAGGGVGELFF
14	TRBV2	.	TRBD1	TRBJ2-7	TGTGCCAACAGTAAGACAGGGGCAATGGACGTGCAGTACTTC	CANSKTGAMDVQYF
16	TRBV6-5	.	TRBD2	TRBJ2-5	TGTGCCAGCAGTTACTCTAGCGGGGGGAGCCAAGAGACCCAGTACTTC	CASSYSSGGSQETQYF
12	TRBV6-5	.	.	TRBJ1-4	TGTGCCAGCAGTCCTCCTAATGAAAAACTGTTTTTT	CASSPPNEKLFF
13	TRBV28	.	.	TRBJ2-1	TGTGCCAGCAGTTCCCGTGGGGGGCAGGAGCAGTTCTTC	CASSSRGGQEQFF
14	TRBV7-9	few	.	TRBJ2-5	TGTGCCAGCAGCCGCACGACTAGTTCAGAGACCCAGTACTTC	CASSRTTSSETQYF
13	TRBV4-1	.	.	TRBJ2-7	TGCGCCAGCAGCCAAGACGAAAACTACGAGCAGTACTTC	CASSQDENYEQYF
14	TRBV4-3	few	.	TRBJ1-1	TGCGCCAGCAGCCAAGGGGCGTCCAACACTGAAGCTTTCTTT	CASSQGASNTEAFF
14	TRBV28	.	TRBD1	TRBJ2-7	TGTGCCAGCCGCAACAGGGGTTCGTTGCACGAGCAGTACTTC	CASRNRGSLHEQYF
12	TRBV7-6	many	.	TRBJ2-5	TGTGCCAGCAGCTTAGTGTTGGAGACCCAGTACTTC	CASSLVLETQYF
14	TRBV20-1	.	.	TRBJ2-5	TGCAGTGCTAGAGGGCTTCGACTAGACGAGACCCAGTACTTC	CSARGLRLDETQYF
16	TRBV9	few	TRBD2	TRBJ2-7	TGTGCCAGCAGCGCACTAATCGCGGGAGGGCCGAGAGAGCAGTACTTC	CASSALIAGGPREQYF